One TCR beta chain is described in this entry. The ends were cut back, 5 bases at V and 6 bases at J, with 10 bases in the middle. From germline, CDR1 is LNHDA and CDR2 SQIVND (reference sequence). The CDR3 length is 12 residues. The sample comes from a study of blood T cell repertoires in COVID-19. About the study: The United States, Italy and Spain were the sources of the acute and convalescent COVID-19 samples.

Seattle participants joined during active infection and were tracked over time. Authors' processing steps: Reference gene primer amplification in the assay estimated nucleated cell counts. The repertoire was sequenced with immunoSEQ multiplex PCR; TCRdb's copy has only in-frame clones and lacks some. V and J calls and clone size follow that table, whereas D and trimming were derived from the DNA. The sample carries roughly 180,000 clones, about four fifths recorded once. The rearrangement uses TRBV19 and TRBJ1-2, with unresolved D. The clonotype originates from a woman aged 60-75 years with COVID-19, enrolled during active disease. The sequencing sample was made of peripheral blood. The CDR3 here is CASSPWRDGYTF. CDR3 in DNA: TGTGCCAGTAGTCCCTGGCGGGATGGCTACACCTTC.